This record concerns one TCR beta chain sequence. Its cognate antigen is unknown. These data are taken from a study of blood T cells in healthy people across ages. Study observations and caveats: No conclusive comparison of naive versus antigen-experienced cells was possible with unsorted PBMCs.

The CDR3 consists of 17 residues. From germline, CDR1 is SEHNR and CDR2 FQNEAQ (reference sequence). J gave up 10 bases and V 1 base, and 11 bases lay outside the gene matches. The second PCR ran about 6 to 11 cycles with a sample-barcoded 5' primer and J-beta primers. TCRdb independently ran MiXCR on the 5' RACE reads; one entry per CDR3 protein. The profile shows about 1.5 million distinct CDR3 sequences, about 43% of them singletons. Each sample yielded at least 6 million isolated PBMCs. Sequencing was carried out using blood. The receptor was isolated from a young woman in good health. The V call is TRBV7-9, the J call TRBJ2-1; the match to TRBD1 covers 12 bases. The CDR3: CASSLGLGTGGSQEQFF. The CDR3 DNA reads TGTGCCAGCAGCTTAGGACTTGGGACAGGGGGCTCACAGGAGCAGTTCTTC. The full variable domain, its missing parts supplied by reference TRBV7-9 and TRBJ2-1, is DTGVSQNPRHKITKRGQNVTFRCDPISEHNRLYWYRQTLGQGPEFLTYFQNEAQLEKSRLLSDRFSAERPKGSFSTLEIQRTEQGDSAMYLCASSLGLGTGGSQEQFFGPGTRLTVL.